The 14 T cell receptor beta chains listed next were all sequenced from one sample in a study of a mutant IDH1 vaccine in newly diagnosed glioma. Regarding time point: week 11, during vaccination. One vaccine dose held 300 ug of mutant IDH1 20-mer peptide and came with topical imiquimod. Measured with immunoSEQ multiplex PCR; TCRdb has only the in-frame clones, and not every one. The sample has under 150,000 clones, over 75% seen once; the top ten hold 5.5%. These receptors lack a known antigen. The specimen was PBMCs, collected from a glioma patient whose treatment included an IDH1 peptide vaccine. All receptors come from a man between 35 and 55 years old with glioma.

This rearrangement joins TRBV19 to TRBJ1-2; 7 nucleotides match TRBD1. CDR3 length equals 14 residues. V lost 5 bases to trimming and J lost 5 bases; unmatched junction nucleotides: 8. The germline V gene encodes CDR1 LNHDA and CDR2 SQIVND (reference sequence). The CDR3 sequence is CASSPRQGIYGYTF. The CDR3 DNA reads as TGTGCCAGTAGTCCAAGACAGGGCATTTATGGCTACACCTTC.

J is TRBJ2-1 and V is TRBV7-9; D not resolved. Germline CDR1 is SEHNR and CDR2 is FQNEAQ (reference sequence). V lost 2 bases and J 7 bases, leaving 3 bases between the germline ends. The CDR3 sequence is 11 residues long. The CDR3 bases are TGTGCCAGCAGCTTACTAAATGAGCAGTTCTTC. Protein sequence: CASSLLNEQFF.

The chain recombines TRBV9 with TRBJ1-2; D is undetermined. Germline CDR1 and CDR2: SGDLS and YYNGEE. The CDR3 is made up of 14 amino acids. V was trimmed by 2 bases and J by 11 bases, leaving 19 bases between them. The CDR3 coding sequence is TGTGCCAGCAGCGTCATATACCCCGAAACTACTTACACCTTC. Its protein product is CASSVIYPETTYTF.

Written as DNA, the CDR3 is TGCGCCAGCAGCTCGGGTGCGGTCGGCACTGAAGCTTTCTTT. Encoded protein: CASSSGAVGTEAFF. This chain joins TRBV5-1 and TRBJ1-1; no reliable D call. V lost 3 bases, J lost 4 bases, and 13 bases lay in between. The CDR3 is made up of 14 amino acids. CDR1 is SGHRS and CDR2 is YFSETQ in the germline V gene.

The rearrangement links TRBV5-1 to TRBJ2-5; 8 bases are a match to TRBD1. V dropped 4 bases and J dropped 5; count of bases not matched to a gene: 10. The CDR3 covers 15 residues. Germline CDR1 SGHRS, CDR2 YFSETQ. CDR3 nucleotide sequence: TGCGCCAGCAGCCTCGGAGGACAGGGAGGCGAGACCCAGTACTTC. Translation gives CASSLGGQGGETQYF.

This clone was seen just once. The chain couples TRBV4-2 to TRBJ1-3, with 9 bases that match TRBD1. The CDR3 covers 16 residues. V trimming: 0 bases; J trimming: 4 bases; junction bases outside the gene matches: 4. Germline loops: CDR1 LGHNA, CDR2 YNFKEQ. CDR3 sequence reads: CASSQEGTGRGNTIYF. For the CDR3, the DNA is TGTGCCAGCAGCCAAGAGGGGACAGGGAGGGGAAACACCATATATTTT.

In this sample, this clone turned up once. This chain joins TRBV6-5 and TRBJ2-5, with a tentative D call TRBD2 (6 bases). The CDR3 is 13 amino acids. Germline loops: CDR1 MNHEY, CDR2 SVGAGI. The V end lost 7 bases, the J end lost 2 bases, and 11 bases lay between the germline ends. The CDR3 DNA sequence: TGTGCCAGCACGGACTACCAGCAAGAGACCCAGTACTTC. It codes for CASTDYQQETQYF.

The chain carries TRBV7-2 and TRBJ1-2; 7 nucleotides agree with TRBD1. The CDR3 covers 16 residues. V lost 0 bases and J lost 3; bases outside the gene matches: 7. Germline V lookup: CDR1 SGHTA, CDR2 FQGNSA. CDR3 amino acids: CASSLAGQRRDYGYTF. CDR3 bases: TGTGCCAGCAGCTTAGCGGGACAGCGAAGGGACTATGGCTACACCTTC.

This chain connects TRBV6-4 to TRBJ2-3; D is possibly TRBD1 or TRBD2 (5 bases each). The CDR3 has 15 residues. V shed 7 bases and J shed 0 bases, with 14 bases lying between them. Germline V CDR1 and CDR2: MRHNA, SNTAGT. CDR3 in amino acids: CASKPGQGSTDTQYF. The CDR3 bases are TGTGCCAGCAAACCGGGGCAGGGAAGCACAGATACGCAGTATTTT.

Here the CDR3 reads CASSIGGDGYNEQFF. The CDR3 nucleotides read TGTGCCAGTAGTATTGGGGGAGACGGATACAATGAGCAGTTCTTC. The rearrangement uses TRBV19 and TRBJ2-1, with D perhaps TRBD1 or TRBD2 (5 bases each). This CDR3 has 15 amino acids. Germline V gene lookup returns CDR1 LNHDA and CDR2 SQIVND (reference sequence). V lost 3 bases to trimming and J lost 4 bases, with 13 bases between them.

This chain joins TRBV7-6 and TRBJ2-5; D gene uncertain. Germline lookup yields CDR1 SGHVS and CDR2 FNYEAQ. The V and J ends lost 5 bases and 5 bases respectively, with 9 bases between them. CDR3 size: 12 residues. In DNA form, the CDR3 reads TGTGCCAGCAGCCCTAGTGGGGAGACCCAGTACTTC. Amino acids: CASSPSGETQYF.

The CDR3 DNA reads TGTGCCAGCAGCTTGGCTGCAGATGGGGGGCGCTCCTACGAGCAGTACTTC. Its protein is CASSLAADGGRSYEQYF. The chain is built from TRBV5-4 and TRBJ2-7; either TRBD1 or TRBD2 may fit D (6 bases each). The V end lost 0 bases, the J end lost 0 bases, and 16 bases lay between the germline ends. The CDR3 has 17 residues. Germline lookup yields CDR1 SGHNT and CDR2 YYREEE (reference sequence).

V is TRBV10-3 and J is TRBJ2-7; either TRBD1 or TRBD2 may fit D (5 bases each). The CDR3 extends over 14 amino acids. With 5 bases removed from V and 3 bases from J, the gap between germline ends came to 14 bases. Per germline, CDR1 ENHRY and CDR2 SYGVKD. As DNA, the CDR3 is TGTGCCATCAGTAACTCCGGGACCGGCTACGAGCAGTACTTC. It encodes CAISNSGTGYEQYF.

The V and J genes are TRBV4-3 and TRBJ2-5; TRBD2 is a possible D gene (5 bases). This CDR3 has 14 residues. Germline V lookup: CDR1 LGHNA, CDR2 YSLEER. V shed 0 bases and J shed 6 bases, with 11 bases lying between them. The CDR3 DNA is TGCGCCAGCAGCCAAGATATTAGGGAGCAGACCCAGTACTTC. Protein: CASSQDIREQTQYF.